This TCR beta chain was sequenced in a study of blood T cell repertoires in COVID-19. Study as a whole: Sites in the United States, Italy and Spain provided acute and convalescent COVID-19 samples. PBMCs, B-cell-depleted T cells, or T cells were the source of the cDNA or gDNA that made up the material.

There are 15 residues in the CDR3. The V gene's germline CDR1 is MNHEY and CDR2 SVGAGI. The J segment lost 6 bases and the V segment lost 4 bases, leaving 8 bases of the junction unmatched. Clones were sequenced by immunoSEQ multiplex PCR, and TCRdb holds only the in-frame ones, with some missing. The table includes 95,000 to 100,000 clones, around 85% detected once. The sequenced material came from peripheral blood. This chain connects TRBV6-5 to TRBJ2-2; 7 bases match TRBD2. The sequence was collected from a woman in her 70s with active or convalescent COVID-19. The CDR3 loop is CASSLVFRGAGELFF. CDR3 DNA: TGTGCCAGCAGTTTGGTCTTTCGGGGGGCCGGGGAGCTGTTTTTT.